One sample yielded the 27 T cell receptor beta chains listed below, sequenced in a study of blood T cell repertoires in COVID-19. Assay: immunoSEQ multiplex PCR; the TCRdb copy retains only in-frame clones and omits some. The data show approximately 320,000 clones, with almost 85% seen just once and around 7.2% held by the top ten. Sequenced material: peripheral blood. These receptors all stem from a human donor in a cohort sampled during active COVID-19.

CDR3 in amino acids: CASKRDRGSSYEQYF. DNA for the CDR3: TGCGCCAGCAAGAGGGACAGGGGAAGTAGTTACGAGCAGTACTTC. The chain combines TRBV5-1 with TRBJ2-7; 10 nucleotides match TRBD1. The CDR3 is made up of 15 amino acids. Germline lookup yields CDR1 SGHRS and CDR2 YFSETQ. V shed 6 bases and J 4 bases; nucleotides not matched to a gene: 10.

The chain carries TRBV27 and TRBJ2-3; TRBD2 might be the D (7 bases). The CDR3 covers 16 residues. CDR1 is MNHEY, CDR2 SMNVEV, per germline (reference sequence). Between the trimmed V and J ends, which lost 3 bases and 2 bases, there was a span of 15 bases. The CDR3 loop is CASSFGSGGNTDTQYF. The DNA of the CDR3 is TGTGCCAGCAGTTTTGGATCGGGGGGCAACACAGATACGCAGTATTTT.

This rearrangement joins TRBV7-6 to TRBJ2-3; the D gene is possibly TRBD1 (6 bases). V was trimmed by 5 bases and J by 5 bases, leaving 8 bases between them. This CDR3 contains 12 residues. Germline lookup yields CDR1 SGHVS and CDR2 FNYEAQ. The CDR3 reads CASSQQGDTQYF. The CDR3 bases are TGTGCCAGCAGCCAACAGGGAGATACGCAGTATTTT.

V and J are TRBV30 and TRBJ1-1; D is possibly TRBD1 (6 bases). CDR3 size: 15 residues. Germline assignment: CDR1 GTSNPN and CDR2 SVGIG (reference sequence). V was trimmed by 2 bases and J by 5 bases, leaving 18 bases between them. CDR3 region: CAWSWGGARDTEAFF. The CDR3 coding sequence is TGTGCCTGGAGTTGGGGGGGCGCGAGGGATACTGAAGCTTTCTTT.

V and J are TRBV12-5 and TRBJ2-1; 12 bases align to TRBD2. V dropped 0 bases and J dropped 8; count of bases not matched to a gene: 5. Germline V gene data show CDR1 as LGHNT and CDR2 as FRNRAP. The CDR3 extends over 16 amino acids. Here the CDR3 reads CASGLVLTSGGHEQFF. The CDR3 DNA reads TGTGCTAGTGGTTTGGTACTGACTAGCGGGGGTCATGAGCAGTTCTTC.

The chain couples TRBV3-1 (or the pseudogene TRBV3-2) to TRBJ2-7; 9 bases agree with TRBD1. The CDR3 is made up of 15 amino acids. The V segment lost 3 bases and the J segment 0 bases; nucleotides outside the gene matches: 3. CDR1 is LGHDT, CDR2 YNNKEL, per germline (reference sequence). The DNA of the CDR3 is TGTGCCAGCAGCCAGGGACAGGGCTTCTCCTACGAGCAGTACTTC. As protein: CASSQGQGFSYEQYF.

This chain connects TRBV30 to TRBJ1-5; tentative D call: TRBD1 (6 bases). This CDR3 has 14 amino acids. Germline assignment: CDR1 GTSNPN and CDR2 SVGIG (reference sequence). V lost 2 bases, J lost 4 bases, and 12 bases lay in between. CDR3 in amino acids: CAWSRGTGNQPQHF. In DNA form, the CDR3 reads TGTGCCTGGAGTCGCGGAACAGGGAATCAGCCCCAGCATTTT.

This chain joins TRBV7-8 and TRBJ1-5; no clear D. The V gene lost 2 bases and the J gene lost 0 bases, with 11 bases spanning the gap. This CDR3 has 16 amino acids. Looked up from germline, CDR1 is SGHVS and CDR2 is FQNEAQ. In DNA form, the CDR3 reads TGTGCCAGCAGCTTACATCGGGTGTATAGCAATCAGCCCCAGCATTTT. Protein: CASSLHRVYSNQPQHF.

This clone was seen a handful of times. J is TRBJ1-1 and V is TRBV6-5; 7 bases match TRBD1. The V gene's germline CDR1 is MNHEY and CDR2 SVGAGI. The ends lost 0 bases at V and 8 bases at J; junction bases unmatched: 6. The CDR3 sequence is 14 residues long. The CDR3 is CASSYSGTANEAFF. CDR3 DNA: TGTGCCAGCAGTTACTCCGGGACAGCTAACGAAGCTTTCTTT.

The J gene is TRBJ1-2, the V gene TRBV24-1; 7 bases map to TRBD1. Trimming took 4 bases from V and 6 from J; bases not matched to a gene: 7. The CDR3 is 14 residues long. The germline CDR1 and CDR2 sequences are KGHDR and SFDVKD. CDR3 sequence reads: CATSDRDRRNGYTF. For the CDR3, the DNA is TGTGCCACCAGTGACCGGGACAGAAGGAATGGCTACACCTTC.

This chain links TRBV25-1 with TRBJ1-4; 7 bases are a match to TRBD1. Trimming took 4 bases from V and 2 from J; bases not matched to a gene: 4. Germline CDR1 MGHDK, CDR2 SYGVNS. The CDR3 is 15 amino acids. The DNA for the CDR3 is TGTGCCAGCAGTGCCGGACAGGTCACTAATGAAAAACTGTTTTTT. As protein: CASSAGQVTNEKLFF.

This clone was seen only a few times. This chain uses TRBV5-1 with TRBJ2-1; a weak D match, TRBD1 (6 bases). The length of the CDR3 is 17 residues. The ends were cut back, 7 bases at V and 6 bases at J, with 26 bases in the middle. Germline CDR1 is SGHRS and CDR2 is YFSETQ. The CDR3 coding sequence is TGCGCCAGCTCTCCCACATCCGGACAGTCTTCCCTCAATGAGCAGTTCTTC. This codes for CASSPTSGQSSLNEQFF.

In DNA, the CDR3 is TGCGCCAGCAGCCAAGTATTGGGACAGGGGGCCTACGAGCAGTACTTC. Protein: CASSQVLGQGAYEQYF. The chain couples TRBV4-1 to TRBJ2-7, with 11 nucleotides matching TRBD1. This CDR3 region has 16 residues. Germline CDR1 MGHRA, CDR2 YSYEKL. V shed 1 base and J 2 bases; nucleotides not matched to a gene: 4.

The gene calls are TRBV2 and TRBJ1-1; D is perhaps TRBD1 (5 bases). Looked up from germline, CDR1 is SNHLY and CDR2 is FYNNEI. Trimming took off 4 bases at V and 6 bases at J, with 12 bases between the two ends. This CDR3 is built from 13 residues. The CDR3 here is CASSGSGGAEAFF. CDR3 in DNA: TGTGCCAGCAGTGGTTCCGGGGGTGCTGAAGCTTTCTTT.

The rearrangement joins TRBV29-1 to TRBJ2-3, with 7 bases lining up with TRBD2. V shed 0 bases and J 3 bases; nucleotides not matched to a gene: 12. The CDR3 is made up of 17 amino acids. Germline V gene data show CDR1 as SQVTM and CDR2 as ANQGSEA. The CDR3 DNA reads as TGCAGCGTTGAAGACTATCATATTGAGCGGGGTACAGATACGCAGTATTTT. Its translation: CSVEDYHIERGTDTQYF.

This clone was recorded only once. The chain is built from TRBV6-5 and TRBJ1-2; tentative D call: TRBD1 (6 bases). Trimming removed 10 bases at V and 8 bases at J, with 20 bases between. The CDR3 spans 13 residues. The germline V gene has CDR1 MNHEY and CDR2 SVGAGI. The CDR3 nucleotides read TGTGCCATAGGGCTTAACAGGGCTGGCGGCTACACCTTC. This codes for CAIGLNRAGGYTF.

J is TRBJ1-2 and V is TRBV6-2 or TRBV6-3, with 10 bases identical to TRBD1. V dropped 4 bases and J dropped 7; count of bases not matched to a gene: 9. The germline gives CDR1 MNHEY, CDR2 SVGEGT. This CDR3 is 15 amino acids long. The CDR3 here is CASSSGTGALGGYTF. The CDR3 region has the DNA TGTGCCAGCAGTTCCGGGACAGGGGCTTTGGGTGGCTACACCTTC.

The rearrangement uses TRBV4-1 and TRBJ2-7, with D perhaps TRBD2 (5 bases). Trimming took off 1 base at V and 0 bases at J, with 13 bases between the two ends. CDR1 and CDR2 from the germline V gene are MGHRA and YSYEKL. CDR3 length equals 16 residues. The CDR3 region has the DNA TGCGCCAGCAGCCAAGGCCTCCGAGGGCACTCCTACGAGCAGTACTTC. Amino acids: CASSQGLRGHSYEQYF.

This clone was counted between two and nine times. CDR3 region: CASSPTGGSYEQYF. The CDR3, as DNA: TGCGCCAGCAGTCCGACAGGGGGTAGCTACGAGCAGTACTTC. This chain uses TRBV10-1 with TRBJ2-7; 9 bases are shared with TRBD1. There are 14 residues in the CDR3. Germline trimming cut 5 bases from V and 3 bases from J; bases unmatched to any gene: 5. Germline CDR1 reads WNHNN; CDR2 reads SYGVQD (reference sequence).

The V call is TRBV5-1, the J call TRBJ1-1; D is unclear. V was trimmed by 0 bases and J by 5 bases, leaving 11 bases between them. This CDR3 is built from 14 residues. Germline V gene lookup returns CDR1 SGHRS and CDR2 YFSETQ. The CDR3 reads CASSLGSSETEAFF. The CDR3 nucleotides read TGCGCCAGCAGCTTGGGAAGTTCAGAAACTGAAGCTTTCTTT. Drawing the rest from reference TRBV5-1 and TRBJ1-1, the complete variable domain is KAGVTQTPRYLIKTRGQQVTLSCSPISGHRSVSWYQQTPGQGLQFLFEYFSETQRNKGNFPGRFSGRQFSNSRSEMNVSTLELGDSALYLCASSLGSSETEAFFGQGTRLTVV.

The chain joins TRBV11-3 to TRBJ2-2; 7 bases fit TRBD1. Losses at the gene ends were 4 bases for V and 6 bases for J; bases not matched to a gene: 8. The CDR3 sequence is 15 residues long. CDR1 and CDR2 (germline): SGHNT, YENEEA. In nucleotides, the CDR3 is TGTGCCAGCAGCTCACGACAGGGTCCGGCCGGGGAGCTGTTTTTT. It translates to CASSSRQGPAGELFF.

This clone was seen once. The CDR3 here is CASTGQINQPQHF. The CDR3 DNA sequence: TGTGCCAGCACGGGACAGATAAATCAGCCCCAGCATTTT. This chain joins TRBV2 and TRBJ1-5; 7 nucleotides line up with TRBD1. This CDR3 is 13 amino acids long. The J segment lost 4 bases and the V segment lost 7 bases, leaving 4 bases of the junction unmatched. In germline, CDR1 is SNHLY, CDR2 FYNNEI.

The J gene is TRBJ1-3, the V gene TRBV21-1; the D call in the table, TRBD1, was not verified against the DNA. TRBV21-1 is a listed pseudogene. This CDR3 is built from 18 residues. CDR3 in amino acids: CASLQGPNPTHSGNTIYF. As DNA, the CDR3 is TGTGCCAGCTTGCAGGGCCCCAACCCCACACACTCTGGAAACACCATATATTTT.

The chain links TRBV6-4 to TRBJ1-1; a weak D match, TRBD1 (5 bases). The CDR3 spans 14 residues. Trimming stripped 0 bases from V and 6 bases from J, with 11 bases between. Germline V gene data show CDR1 as MRHNA and CDR2 as SNTAGT. DNA for the CDR3: TGTGCCAGCAGTGACTCGGGGCAGGTTCCTGAAGCTTTCTTT. Encoded protein: CASSDSGQVPEAFF.

The chain couples TRBV30 to TRBJ1-1; D perhaps matches TRBD1 (6 bases). CDR1 and CDR2 (germline): GTSNPN, SVGIG (reference sequence). Trimming pared 2 bases from V and 0 bases from J, leaving 10 bases between. The CDR3 has 14 residues. The CDR3 DNA reads as TGTGCCTGGAGTAGGGGGGGAATGAACACTGAAGCTTTCTTT. This codes for CAWSRGGMNTEAFF.

This chain links TRBV24-1 with TRBJ2-7; D is perhaps TRBD1 (7 bases). This CDR3 contains 16 residues. Germline CDR1 KGHDR, CDR2 SFDVKD. V lost 4 bases and J 6 bases, leaving 21 bases between the germline ends. CDR3: CATSETQGGSIREQYF. CDR3 nucleotides: TGTGCCACCAGTGAAACCCAGGGGGGAAGTATTCGCGAGCAGTACTTC.

V is TRBV27 and J is TRBJ1-2; D perhaps matches TRBD1 (6 bases). The CDR3 consists of 15 residues. Trimming pared 5 bases from V and 0 bases from J, leaving 13 bases between. The V gene's germline CDR1 is MNHEY and CDR2 SMNVEV (reference sequence). This CDR3 is CASSPSTGPNYGYTF. In nucleotides, the CDR3 is TGTGCCAGCAGTCCATCGACAGGACCTAACTATGGCTACACCTTC.